This T cell receptor beta chain was identified during a study of regulatory T cells in long-lasting Graves disease. Whole-study findings and limits: Persistent patients shared more public clonotypes (around 3,000) than new patients (roughly 970).

This clonotype has only a few counts. Its matching antigen is unknown. The CDR3 extends over 18 amino acids. Germline CDR1 and CDR2: SGHAT and FQNNGV. The V gene end was trimmed by 5 bases and the J gene end by 0 bases; junction bases not matched to a gene: 8. Time point in this sample: newly diagnosed GD, antithyroid drugs for less than 3 months. After RNA was extracted from PBMCs, the TCR library was made from it. Graves' disease was diagnosed by American Thyroid Association guidelines. Arm-PCR of CDR3 regions with iRepertoire HTBI primers generated TCR beta libraries. One entry per CDR3 protein, called by TCRdb with MiXCR from the multiplex PCR reads. The profile shows 500,000 or so distinct CDR3 sequences, roughly 15% of them singletons. The sample also formed part of further work on T cells in Graves' hyperthyroidism and ophthalmopathy. That paper notes: The study excluded patients with uncontrolled infection, other autoimmune disease, pregnancy or lactation. The TCR CDR3 was amplified in a first-round RT-PCR using the HTBI primer set.

Specimen: peripheral blood mononuclear cells (PBMCs), collected at new diagnosis, from a patient treated with antithyroid drugs. The sequence was obtained from a middle-aged woman with Graves disease. The chain recombines TRBV11-2 with TRBJ2-4; 12 bases are shared with TRBD2. The CDR3, as DNA: TGTGCCAGCAGCAAGCTAGCGGGGGGGAAAATAGCCAAAAACATTCAGTACTTC. It translates to CASSKLAGGKIAKNIQYF.